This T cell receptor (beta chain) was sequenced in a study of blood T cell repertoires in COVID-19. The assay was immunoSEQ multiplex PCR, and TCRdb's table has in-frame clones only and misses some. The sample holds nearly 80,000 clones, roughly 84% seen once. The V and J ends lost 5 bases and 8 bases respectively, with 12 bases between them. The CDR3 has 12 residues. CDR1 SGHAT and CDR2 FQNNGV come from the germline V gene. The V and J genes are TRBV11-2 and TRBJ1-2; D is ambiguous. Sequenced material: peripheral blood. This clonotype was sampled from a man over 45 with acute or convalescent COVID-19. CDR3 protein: CASSPTVWGYTF. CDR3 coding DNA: TGTGCCAGCAGCCCCACAGTCTGGGGCTACACCTTC.